Sequencing of this T cell receptor (beta chain) was carried out in a study of beta chain features in type 1 diabetes. The CDR3 totals 15 residues. Germline V gene sequence: CDR1 LGHNA, CDR2 YNFKEQ. The ends were cut back, 4 bases at V and 1 base at J, with 10 bases in the middle. Since all of the isolated RNA was reverse transcribed, expressed TCRB transcripts were what got sequenced. TCRdb's table, derived via immunoSEQ multiplex PCR, lists solely in-frame clones and lacks some. This table holds about 400,000 clones, around 12% found once. CD4+ naive, central memory, regulatory and stem cell-like memory subsets were isolated by sorting on CD45RO/CCR7/CD25/CD127/CD95/CD27. This clone was seen a handful of times.

The receptor was derived from a man aged 18 to 35 in good health. The chain combines TRBV4-2 with TRBJ2-2; D remains ambiguous. Sequences were obtained from naive CD4+ T cells from blood. CDR3 sequence (DNA): TGTGCCAGCAGCCTCAGATCGATGAACACCGGGGAGCTGTTTTTT. Its protein is CASSLRSMNTGELFF.